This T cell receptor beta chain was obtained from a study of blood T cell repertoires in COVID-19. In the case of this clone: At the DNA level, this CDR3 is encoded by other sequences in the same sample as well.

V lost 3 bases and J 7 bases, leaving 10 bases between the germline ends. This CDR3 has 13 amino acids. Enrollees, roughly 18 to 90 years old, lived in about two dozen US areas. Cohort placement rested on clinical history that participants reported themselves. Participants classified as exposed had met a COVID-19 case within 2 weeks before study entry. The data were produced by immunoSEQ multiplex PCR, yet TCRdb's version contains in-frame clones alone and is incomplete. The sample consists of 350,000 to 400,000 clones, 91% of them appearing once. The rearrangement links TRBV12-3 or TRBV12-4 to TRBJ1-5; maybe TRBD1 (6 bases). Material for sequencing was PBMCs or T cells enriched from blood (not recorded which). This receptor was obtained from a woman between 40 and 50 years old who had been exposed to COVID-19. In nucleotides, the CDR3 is TGTGCCAGCAGTTTTGGGGGGGCCCAGCCCCAGCATTTT. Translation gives CASSFGGAQPQHF.